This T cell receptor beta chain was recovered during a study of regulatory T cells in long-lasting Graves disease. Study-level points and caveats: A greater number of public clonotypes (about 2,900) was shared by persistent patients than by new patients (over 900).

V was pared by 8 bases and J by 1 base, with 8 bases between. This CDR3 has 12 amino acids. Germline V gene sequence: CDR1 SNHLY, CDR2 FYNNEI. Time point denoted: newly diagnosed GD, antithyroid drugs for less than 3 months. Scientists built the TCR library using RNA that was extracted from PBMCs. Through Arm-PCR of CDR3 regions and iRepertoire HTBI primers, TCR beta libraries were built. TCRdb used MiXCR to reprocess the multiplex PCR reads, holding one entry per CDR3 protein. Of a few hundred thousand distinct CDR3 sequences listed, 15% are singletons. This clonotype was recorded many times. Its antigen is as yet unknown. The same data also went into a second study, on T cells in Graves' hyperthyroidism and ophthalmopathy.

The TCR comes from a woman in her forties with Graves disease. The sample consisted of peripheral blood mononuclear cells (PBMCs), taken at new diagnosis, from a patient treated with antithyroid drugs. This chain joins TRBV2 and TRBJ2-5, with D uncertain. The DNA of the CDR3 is TGTGCCAGCCTCGGGCCCCAAGAGACCCAGTACTTC. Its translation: CASLGPQETQYF.